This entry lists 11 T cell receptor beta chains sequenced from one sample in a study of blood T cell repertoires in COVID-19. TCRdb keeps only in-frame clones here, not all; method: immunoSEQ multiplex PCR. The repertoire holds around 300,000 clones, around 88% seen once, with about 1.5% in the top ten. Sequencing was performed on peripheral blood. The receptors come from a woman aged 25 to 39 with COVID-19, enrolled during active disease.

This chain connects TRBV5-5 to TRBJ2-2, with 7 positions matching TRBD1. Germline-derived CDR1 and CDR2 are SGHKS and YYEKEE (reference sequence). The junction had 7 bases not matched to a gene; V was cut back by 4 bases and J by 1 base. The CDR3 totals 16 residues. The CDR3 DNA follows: TGTGCCAGCAGCAAGCGACAGGGTAGGAACACCGGGGAGCTGTTTTTT. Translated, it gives CASSKRQGRNTGELFF.

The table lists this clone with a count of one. In DNA form, the CDR3 reads TGTGCCAGCAGCTTTTCGGCGGGCAAAAACATTCAGTACTTC. Translation: CASSFSAGKNIQYF. This chain connects TRBV11-1 to TRBJ2-4; possible D gene TRBD2, 5 bases. Germline V gives CDR1 SGHAT, CDR2 FQDESV (reference sequence). V lost 3 bases and J lost 3, with 9 bases in between. The CDR3 extends over 14 amino acids.

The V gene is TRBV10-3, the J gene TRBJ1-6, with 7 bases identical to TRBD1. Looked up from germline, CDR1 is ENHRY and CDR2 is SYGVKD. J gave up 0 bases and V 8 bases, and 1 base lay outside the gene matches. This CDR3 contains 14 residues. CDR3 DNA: TGTGCCATCCAGGGGGGCTCCTATAATTCACCCCTCCACTTT. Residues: CAIQGGSYNSPLHF.

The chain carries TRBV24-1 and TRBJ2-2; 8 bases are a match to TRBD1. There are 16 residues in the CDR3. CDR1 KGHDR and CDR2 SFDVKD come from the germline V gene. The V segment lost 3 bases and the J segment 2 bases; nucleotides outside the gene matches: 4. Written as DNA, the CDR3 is TGTGCCACCAGTGATGCCGACAGGGGTAACACCGGGGAGCTGTTTTTT. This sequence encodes CATSDADRGNTGELFF.

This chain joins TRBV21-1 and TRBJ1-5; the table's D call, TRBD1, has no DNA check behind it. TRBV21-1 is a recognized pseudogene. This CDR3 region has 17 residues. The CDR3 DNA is TGTGCCAGCAGCAAAGAGGCGGGACAGGGGGCCAATCAGCCCCAGCATTTT. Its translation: CASSKEAGQGANQPQHF.

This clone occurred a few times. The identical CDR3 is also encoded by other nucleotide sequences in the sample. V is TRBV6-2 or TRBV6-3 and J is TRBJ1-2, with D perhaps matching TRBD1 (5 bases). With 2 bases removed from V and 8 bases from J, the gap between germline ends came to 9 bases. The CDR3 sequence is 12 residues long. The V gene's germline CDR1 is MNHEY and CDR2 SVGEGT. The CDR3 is CASSYRGYGYTF. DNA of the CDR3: TGTGCCAGCAGTTACAGGGGCTACGGCTACACCTTC.

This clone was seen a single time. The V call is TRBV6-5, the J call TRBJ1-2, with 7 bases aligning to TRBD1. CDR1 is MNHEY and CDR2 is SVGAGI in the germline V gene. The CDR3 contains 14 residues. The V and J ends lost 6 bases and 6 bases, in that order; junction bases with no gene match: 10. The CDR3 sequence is CASRSSTGTHGYTF. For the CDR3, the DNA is TGTGCCAGCAGATCCTCGACAGGGACCCATGGCTACACCTTC.

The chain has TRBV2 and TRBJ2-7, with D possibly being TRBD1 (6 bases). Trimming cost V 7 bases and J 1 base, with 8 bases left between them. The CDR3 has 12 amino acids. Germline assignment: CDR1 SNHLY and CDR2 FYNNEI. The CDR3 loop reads CASNGQSYEQYF. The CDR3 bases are TGTGCCAGCAACGGACAGTCCTACGAGCAGTACTTC.

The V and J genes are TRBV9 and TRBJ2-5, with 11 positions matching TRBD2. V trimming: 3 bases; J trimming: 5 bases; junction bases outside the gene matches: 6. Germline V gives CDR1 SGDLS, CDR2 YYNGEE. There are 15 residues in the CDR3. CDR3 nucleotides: TGTGCCAGCAGCGCTAGCGGGGGGATCCTGGAGACCCAGTACTTC. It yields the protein CASSASGGILETQYF.

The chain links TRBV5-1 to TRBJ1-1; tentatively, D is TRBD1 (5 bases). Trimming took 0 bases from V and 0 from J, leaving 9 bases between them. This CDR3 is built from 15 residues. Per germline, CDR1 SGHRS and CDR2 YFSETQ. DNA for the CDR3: TGCGCCAGCAGCTTGGAGGCCAGGGTGAACACTGAAGCTTTCTTT. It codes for CASSLEARVNTEAFF.

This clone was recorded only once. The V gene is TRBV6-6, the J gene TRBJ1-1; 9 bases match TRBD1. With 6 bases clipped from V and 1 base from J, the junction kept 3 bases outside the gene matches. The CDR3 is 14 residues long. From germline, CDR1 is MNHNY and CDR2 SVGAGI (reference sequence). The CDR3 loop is CASSTGQGNTEAFF. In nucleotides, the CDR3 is TGTGCCAGCAGCACGGGACAGGGGAACACTGAAGCTTTCTTT.